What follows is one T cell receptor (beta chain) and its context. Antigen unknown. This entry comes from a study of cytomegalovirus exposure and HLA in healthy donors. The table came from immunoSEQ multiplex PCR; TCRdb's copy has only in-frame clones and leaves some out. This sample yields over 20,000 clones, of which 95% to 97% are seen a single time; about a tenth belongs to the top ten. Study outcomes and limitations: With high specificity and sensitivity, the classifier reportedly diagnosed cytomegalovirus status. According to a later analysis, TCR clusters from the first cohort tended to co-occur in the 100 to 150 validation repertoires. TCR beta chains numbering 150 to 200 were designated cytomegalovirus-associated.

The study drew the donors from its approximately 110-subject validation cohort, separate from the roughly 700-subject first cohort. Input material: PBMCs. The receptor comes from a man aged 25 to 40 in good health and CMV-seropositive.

CDR3 coding DNA: TGTGCCAGCGTCTCGGGACAGGGGTACTACGAGCAGTACTTC. Translation: CASVSGQGYYEQYF. The chain links TRBV27 to TRBJ2-7; TRBD1 matches at 10 bases. CDR3 length: 14 residues. Germline V CDR1 and CDR2: MNHEY, SMNVEV (reference sequence). After removal of 8 bases from V and 3 bases from J, the junction contained 7 bases not matched to a gene.